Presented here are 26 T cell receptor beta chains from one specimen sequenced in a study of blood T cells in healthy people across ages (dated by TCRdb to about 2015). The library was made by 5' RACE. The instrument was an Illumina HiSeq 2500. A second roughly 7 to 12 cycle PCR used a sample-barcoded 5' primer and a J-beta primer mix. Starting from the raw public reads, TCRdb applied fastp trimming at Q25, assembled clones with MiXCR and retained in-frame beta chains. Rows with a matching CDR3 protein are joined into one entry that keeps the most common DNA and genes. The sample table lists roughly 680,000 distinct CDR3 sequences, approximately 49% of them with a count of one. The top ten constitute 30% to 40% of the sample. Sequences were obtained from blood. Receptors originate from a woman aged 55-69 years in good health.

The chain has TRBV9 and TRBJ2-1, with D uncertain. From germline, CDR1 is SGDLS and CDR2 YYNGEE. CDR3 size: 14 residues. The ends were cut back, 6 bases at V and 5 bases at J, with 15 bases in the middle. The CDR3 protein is CASTSRSAHNEQFF. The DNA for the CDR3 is TGTGCCAGCACAAGTCGGAGCGCCCACAATGAGCAGTTCTTC.

CDR3 DNA sequence: TGCGCCAGCACAGGGGTTAGTGGGCAGGAGACCCAGTACTTC. This sequence encodes CASTGVSGQETQYF. This chain joins TRBV5-1 and TRBJ2-5, with D perhaps matching TRBD1 (6 bases). The V gene's germline CDR1 is SGHRS and CDR2 YFSETQ. The CDR3 is made up of 14 amino acids. Trimming shortened V by 6 bases and J by 5 bases, and 17 bases separated the two germline ends.

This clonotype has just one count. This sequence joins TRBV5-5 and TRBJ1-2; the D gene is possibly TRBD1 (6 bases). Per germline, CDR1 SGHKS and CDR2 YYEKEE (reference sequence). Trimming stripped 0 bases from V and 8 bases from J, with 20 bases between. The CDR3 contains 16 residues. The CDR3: CASSLGPQGGQGGYTF. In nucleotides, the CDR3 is TGTGCCAGCAGCTTGGGCCCTCAAGGGGGTCAGGGCGGCTACACCTTC.

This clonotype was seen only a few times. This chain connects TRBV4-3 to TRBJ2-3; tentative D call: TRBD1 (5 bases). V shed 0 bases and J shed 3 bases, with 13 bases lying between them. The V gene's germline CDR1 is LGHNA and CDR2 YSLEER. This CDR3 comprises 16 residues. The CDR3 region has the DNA TGCGCCAGCAGCCAAGACAGGGTATTGGGAACAGATACGCAGTATTTT. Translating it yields CASSQDRVLGTDTQYF.

As DNA, the CDR3 is TGTGCCAGCAGCTTTAGGGTCTCCTACGAGCAGTACTTC. This sequence encodes CASSFRVSYEQYF. The chain has TRBV7-9 and TRBJ2-7; no reliable D call. This CDR3 contains 13 residues. Trimming shortened V by 3 bases and J by 0 bases, and 6 bases separated the two germline ends. Germline V gene sequence: CDR1 SEHNR, CDR2 FQNEAQ (reference sequence).

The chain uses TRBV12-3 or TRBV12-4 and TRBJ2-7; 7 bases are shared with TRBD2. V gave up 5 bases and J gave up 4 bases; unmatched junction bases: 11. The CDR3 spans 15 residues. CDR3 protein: CASSPAGAGFYEQYF. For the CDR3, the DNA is TGTGCCAGCAGTCCTGCGGGAGCGGGATTTTACGAGCAGTACTTC.

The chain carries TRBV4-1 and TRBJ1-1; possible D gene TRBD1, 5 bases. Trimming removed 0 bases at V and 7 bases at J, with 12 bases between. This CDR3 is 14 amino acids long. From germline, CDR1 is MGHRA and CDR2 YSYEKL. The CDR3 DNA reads TGCGCCAGCAGCCAAGAATGGGGGGGGTTTGAAGCTTTCTTT. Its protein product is CASSQEWGGFEAFF.

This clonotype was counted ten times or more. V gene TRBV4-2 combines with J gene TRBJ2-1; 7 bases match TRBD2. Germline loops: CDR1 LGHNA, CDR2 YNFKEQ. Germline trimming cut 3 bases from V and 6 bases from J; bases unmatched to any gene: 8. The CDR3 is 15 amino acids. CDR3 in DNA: TGTGCCAGCAGCCACCTCTCCGGGGAGGGCAATGAGCAGTTCTTC. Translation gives CASSHLSGEGNEQFF.

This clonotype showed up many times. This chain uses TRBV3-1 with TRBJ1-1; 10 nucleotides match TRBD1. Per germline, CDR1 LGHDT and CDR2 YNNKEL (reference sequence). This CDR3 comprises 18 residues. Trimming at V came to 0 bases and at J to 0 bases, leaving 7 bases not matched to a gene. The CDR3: CASSQDLRTGGMNTEAFF. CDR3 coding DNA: TGTGCCAGCAGCCAAGATTTACGGACAGGGGGGATGAACACTGAAGCTTTCTTT.

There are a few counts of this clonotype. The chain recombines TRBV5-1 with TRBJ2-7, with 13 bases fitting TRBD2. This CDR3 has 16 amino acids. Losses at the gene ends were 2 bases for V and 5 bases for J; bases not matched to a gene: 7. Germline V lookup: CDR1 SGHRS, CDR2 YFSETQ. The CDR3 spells CASSLRPGLAGNEQYF. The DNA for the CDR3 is TGCGCCAGCAGCTTAAGACCGGGACTAGCGGGAAACGAGCAGTACTTC.

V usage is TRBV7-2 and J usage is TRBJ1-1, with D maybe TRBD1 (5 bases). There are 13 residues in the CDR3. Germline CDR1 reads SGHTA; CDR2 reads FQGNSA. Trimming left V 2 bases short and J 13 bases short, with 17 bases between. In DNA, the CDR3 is TGTGCCAGCAGCTTAACCCGGGACGGACGAAGTTTCTTT. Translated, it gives CASSLTRDGRSFF.

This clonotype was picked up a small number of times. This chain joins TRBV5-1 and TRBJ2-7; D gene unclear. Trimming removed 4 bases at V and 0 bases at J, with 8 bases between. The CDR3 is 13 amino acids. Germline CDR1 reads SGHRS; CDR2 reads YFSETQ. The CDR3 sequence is CASSHSSSYEQYF. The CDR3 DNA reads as TGCGCCAGCAGCCACTCGAGCTCCTACGAGCAGTACTTC.

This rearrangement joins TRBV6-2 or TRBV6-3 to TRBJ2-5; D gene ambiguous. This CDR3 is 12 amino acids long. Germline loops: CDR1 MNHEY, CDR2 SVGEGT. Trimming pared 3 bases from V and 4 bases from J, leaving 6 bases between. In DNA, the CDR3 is TGTGCCAGCAGTTATGTGGGAGAGACCCAGTACTTC. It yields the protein CASSYVGETQYF.

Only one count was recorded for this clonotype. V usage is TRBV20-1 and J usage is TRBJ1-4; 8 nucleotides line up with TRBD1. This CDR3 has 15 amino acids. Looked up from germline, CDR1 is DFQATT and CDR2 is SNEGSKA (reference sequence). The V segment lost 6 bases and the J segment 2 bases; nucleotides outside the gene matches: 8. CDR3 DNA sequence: TGCAGTGCACCCAGGACAGGGAGTACTAATGAAAAACTGTTTTTT. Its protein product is CSAPRTGSTNEKLFF.

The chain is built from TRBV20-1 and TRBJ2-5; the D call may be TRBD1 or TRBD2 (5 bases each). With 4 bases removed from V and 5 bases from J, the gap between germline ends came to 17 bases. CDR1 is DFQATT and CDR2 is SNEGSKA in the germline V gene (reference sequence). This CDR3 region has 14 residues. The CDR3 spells CSAIPRTRGETQYF. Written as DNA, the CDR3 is TGCAGTGCTATCCCCAGGACAAGAGGGGAGACCCAGTACTTC.

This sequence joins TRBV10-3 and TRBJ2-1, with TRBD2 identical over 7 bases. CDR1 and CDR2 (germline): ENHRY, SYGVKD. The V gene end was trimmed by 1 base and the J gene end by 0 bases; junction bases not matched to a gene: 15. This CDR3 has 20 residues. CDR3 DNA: TGTGCCATCAGTGAGTGGGCGGCGGGAGCACCTCCTAGCTCCTACAATGAGCAGTTCTTC. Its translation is CAISEWAAGAPPSSYNEQFF.

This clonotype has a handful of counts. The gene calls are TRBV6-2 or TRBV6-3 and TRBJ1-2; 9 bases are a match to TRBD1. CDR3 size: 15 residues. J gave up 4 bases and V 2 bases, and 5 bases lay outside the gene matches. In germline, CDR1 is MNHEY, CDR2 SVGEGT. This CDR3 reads CASSYTGGAGYGYTF. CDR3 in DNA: TGTGCCAGCAGTTACACAGGGGGCGCAGGCTATGGCTACACCTTC.

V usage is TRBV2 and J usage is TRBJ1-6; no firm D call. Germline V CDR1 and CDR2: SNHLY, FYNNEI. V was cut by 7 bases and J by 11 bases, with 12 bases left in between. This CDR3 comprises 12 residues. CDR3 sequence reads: CASTSGSTPLHF. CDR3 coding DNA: TGTGCCAGCACTTCGGGTTCGACACCCCTCCACTTT.

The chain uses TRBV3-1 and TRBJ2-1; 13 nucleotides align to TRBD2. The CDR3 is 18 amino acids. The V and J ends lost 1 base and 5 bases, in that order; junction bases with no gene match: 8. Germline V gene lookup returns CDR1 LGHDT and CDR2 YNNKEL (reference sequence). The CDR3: CASSQARPGTSGDNEQFF. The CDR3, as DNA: TGTGCCAGCAGCCAAGCACGTCCAGGGACTAGCGGGGACAATGAGCAGTTCTTC.

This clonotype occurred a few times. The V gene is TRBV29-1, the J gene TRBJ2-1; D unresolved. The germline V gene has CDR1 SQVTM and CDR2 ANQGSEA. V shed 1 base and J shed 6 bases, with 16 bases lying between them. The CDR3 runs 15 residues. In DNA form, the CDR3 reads TGCAGCGTTGAAGCCGGTAGGACGGACGGCAATGAGCAGTTCTTC. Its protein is CSVEAGRTDGNEQFF.

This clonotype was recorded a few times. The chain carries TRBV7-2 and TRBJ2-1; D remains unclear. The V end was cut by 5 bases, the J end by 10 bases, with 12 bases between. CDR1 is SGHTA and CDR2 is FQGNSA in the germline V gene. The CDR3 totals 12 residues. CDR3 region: CASSRISLEQFF. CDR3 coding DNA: TGTGCCAGCAGCCGTATCTCTTTGGAGCAGTTCTTC.

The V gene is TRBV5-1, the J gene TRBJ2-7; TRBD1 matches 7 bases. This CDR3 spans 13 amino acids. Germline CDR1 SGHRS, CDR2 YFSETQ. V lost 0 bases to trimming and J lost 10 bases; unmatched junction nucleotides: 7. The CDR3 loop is CASSLEGQAEQYF. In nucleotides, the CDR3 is TGCGCCAGCAGCTTGGAAGGACAGGCAGAACAGTACTTC.

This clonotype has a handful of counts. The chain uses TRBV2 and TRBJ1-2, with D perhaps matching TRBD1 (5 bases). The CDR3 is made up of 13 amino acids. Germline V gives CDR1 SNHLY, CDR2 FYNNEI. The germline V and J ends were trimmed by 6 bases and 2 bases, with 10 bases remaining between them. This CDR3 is CASRPGPNYGYTF. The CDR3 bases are TGTGCCAGCAGACCAGGGCCCAACTATGGCTACACCTTC.

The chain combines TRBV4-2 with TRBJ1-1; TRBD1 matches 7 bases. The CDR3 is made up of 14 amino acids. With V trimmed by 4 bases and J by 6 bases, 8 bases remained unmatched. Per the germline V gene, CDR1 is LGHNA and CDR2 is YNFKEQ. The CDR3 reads CASSLTGDRAEAFF. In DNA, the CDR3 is TGTGCCAGCAGCCTTACAGGGGATAGGGCTGAAGCTTTCTTT.

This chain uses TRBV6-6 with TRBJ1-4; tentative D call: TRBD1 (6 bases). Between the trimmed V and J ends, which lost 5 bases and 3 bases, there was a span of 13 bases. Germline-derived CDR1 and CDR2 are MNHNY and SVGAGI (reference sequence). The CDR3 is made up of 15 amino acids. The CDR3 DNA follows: TGTGCCAGCAGTATAGGACAGCATGCTAATGAAAAACTGTTTTTT. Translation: CASSIGQHANEKLFF.

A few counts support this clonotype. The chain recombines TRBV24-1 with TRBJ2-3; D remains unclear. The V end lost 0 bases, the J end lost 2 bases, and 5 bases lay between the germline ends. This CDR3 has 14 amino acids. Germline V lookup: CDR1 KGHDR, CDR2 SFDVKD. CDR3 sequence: CATSDLWATDTQYF. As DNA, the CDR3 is TGTGCCACCAGTGATTTGTGGGCCACAGATACGCAGTATTTT.